The sample holds many counts of the clone carrying this TCR beta chain. Its antigen is as yet unknown. Profiling that covered TCR beta VDJ and CDR3 relied on genomic DNA as its template. TCRdb recomputed calls from the reads with MiXCR, one row per CDR3 protein. The data contain about 290,000 distinct CDR3 sequences, roughly 59% of them singletons. The sample belongs to a study of CD8+CD57+ T cells in acquired aplastic anemia. The wider study: DNA from sorted CD4+ and CD8+ cells averaged approximately 3.5 ug. Overall study results and limits: Twenty-nine shared CD8+ CDR3s appeared highly expressed within patients' immunodominant clones.

The sequenced patients had an expansion of CD8+CD57+ cells seen by flow cytometry. Severe acquired aplastic anemia was present in all patients. The J segment lost 4 bases and the V segment lost 1 base, leaving 6 bases of the junction unmatched. The CDR3 spans 16 residues. Germline values: CDR1 SNHLY, CDR2 FYNNEI. This receptor was identified in a human donor with aplastic anemia. Sequences were obtained from sorted CD4+, CD8+, or CD8+CD57+ T cells (not recorded which) from PBMCs. J is TRBJ1-3 and V is TRBV2, with 8 bases aligning to TRBD1. CDR3 bases: TGTGCCAGCAGTGAAGAGCGCTACAGGGGGGGAAACACCATATATTTT. Translated: CASSEERYRGGNTIYF.